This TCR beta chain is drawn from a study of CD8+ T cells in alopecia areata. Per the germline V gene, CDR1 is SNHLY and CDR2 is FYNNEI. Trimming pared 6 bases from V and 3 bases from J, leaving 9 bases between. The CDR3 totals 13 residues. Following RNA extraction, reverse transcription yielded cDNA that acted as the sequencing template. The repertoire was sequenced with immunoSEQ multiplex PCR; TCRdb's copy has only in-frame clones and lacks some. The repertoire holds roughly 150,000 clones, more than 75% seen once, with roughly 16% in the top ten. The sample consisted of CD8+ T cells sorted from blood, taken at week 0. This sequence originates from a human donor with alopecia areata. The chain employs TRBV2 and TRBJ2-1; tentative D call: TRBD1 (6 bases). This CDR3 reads CASRDSNYNEQFF. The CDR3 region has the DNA TGTGCCAGCAGGGACAGTAACTACAATGAGCAGTTCTTC.